This T cell receptor beta chain stems from a study of metastatic and nonmetastatic thyroid tumors. In this sample, this clone turned up a few times. MiXCR re-clonotyped the PCR reads for TCRdb. The table shows about 25,000 clones, with 15% to 20% occurring only once. Per the germline V gene, CDR1 is MDHEN and CDR2 is SYDVKM. V shed 3 bases and J 5 bases; nucleotides not matched to a gene: 7. This CDR3 contains 15 residues. Thyroid surgery was performed in patients who had received no treatment beforehand. The rearrangement joins TRBV28 to TRBJ2-5, with 9 positions matching TRBD1. The clonotype originates from a male donor with papillary thyroid cancer or a benign thyroid nodule (not recorded which). Some clones in this sample may be carry-over from other donors' samples. Sequenced input: blood. The CDR3: CASSFEQGAGETQYF. The DNA for the CDR3 is TGTGCCAGCAGTTTTGAACAGGGGGCGGGGGAGACCCAGTACTTC.